This T cell receptor (beta chain) was sequenced for a study of T cells after yellow fever vaccination. This CDR3 spans 17 amino acids. Germline V gene sequence: CDR1 LGHNA, CDR2 YSLEER. The trim removed 5 bases at V and 0 bases at J, leaving 7 bases unmatched. One entry per CDR3 protein, called by TCRdb with MiXCR from the 5' RACE reads. Seen here are about 580,000 distinct CDR3 sequences, roughly 17% observed once, and the top ten hold 17%. The sample holds a few counts of this clonotype. The input for sequencing was PBMCs, taken around 5 days after the first yellow fever vaccination. V is TRBV4-3 and J is TRBJ1-6; 7 bases map to TRBD1. The receptor comes from a young man who received the YFV17D yellow fever vaccine. The CDR3 DNA follows: TGCGCCAGCAGCGATCACAGGGGCAGCTCCTATAATTCACCCCTCCACTTT. The encoded protein is CASSDHRGSSYNSPLHF.